Below are 18 T cell receptor beta chains sequenced from a single sample in a study of tissue T cells after allogeneic stem cell transplantation. Clones were read by immunoSEQ multiplex PCR, and TCRdb kept only the in-frame ones, dropping some. This sample carries 3,400 or so clones, about 74% of them seen once, and the ten largest clones take 4.5% to 5%. Enrolled prospectively were adult allogeneic hematopoietic cell transplant recipients whose graft-versus-host disease was steroid-refractory. The specimen was left colon tissue, collected at autopsy. The receptors originated from an older male patient with steroid-refractory graft-versus-host disease after an allogeneic stem cell transplant. The graft donor may have contributed some T cells.

The CDR3 DNA is TGTGCCAGCAGCACCACAGGGCCCAATGAGCAGTTCTTC. It yields the protein CASSTTGPNEQFF. The rearrangement joins TRBV5-6 to TRBJ2-1; perhaps TRBD1 as D (6 bases). The CDR3 contains 13 residues. With 4 bases removed from V and 6 bases from J, the gap between germline ends came to 11 bases. Germline CDR1 SGHDT, CDR2 YYEEEE. Together with reference TRBV5-6 and TRBJ2-1, the CDR3 gives the full variable domain: DAGVTQSPTHLIKTRGQQVTLRCSPKSGHDTVSWYQQALGQGPQFIFQYYEEEERQRGNFPDRFSGHQFPNYSSELNVNALLLGDSALYLCASSTTGPNEQFFGPGTRLTVL.

This chain links TRBV19 with TRBJ1-5, with TRBD1 matching over 8 bases. The CDR3 sequence is 14 residues long. V trimming: 9 bases; J trimming: 4 bases; junction bases outside the gene matches: 8. Germline CDR1 reads LNHDA; CDR2 reads SQIVND (reference sequence). CDR3 sequence (DNA): TGTGCCAGCACGGACAGGGTGCGAAATCAGCCCCAGCATTTT. Translated, it gives CASTDRVRNQPQHF.

This clone was counted once. V and J are TRBV3-1 (or the pseudogene TRBV3-2) and TRBJ2-3; tentatively, D is TRBD1 or TRBD2 (5 bases each). The CDR3 spans 12 residues. V was shortened by 4 bases and J by 10 bases, with 12 bases between the two germline ends. Germline CDR1 and CDR2: LGHDT and YNNKEL (reference sequence). The CDR3 loop is CASSRPGTPQYF. In DNA form, the CDR3 reads TGTGCCAGCAGCCGACCCGGGACCCCGCAGTATTTT.

This chain joins TRBV28 and TRBJ1-4; D unclear. Deletions cut 4 bases from V and 0 bases from J, with 12 bases between. Germline V gives CDR1 MDHEN, CDR2 SYDVKM. The CDR3 runs to 16 residues. This CDR3 is CASSSPEIATNEKLFF. The CDR3, as DNA: TGTGCCAGCAGTTCCCCCGAGATTGCAACTAATGAAAAACTGTTTTTT.

This clone was counted a few times. CDR3 region: CASILAGGPTTSSTDTQYF. The CDR3 nucleotides are TGTGCCAGCATCCTAGCGGGGGGGCCGACGACTTCTAGCACAGATACGCAGTATTTT. This chain uses TRBV14 with TRBJ2-3; the match to TRBD2 covers 12 bases. V shed 7 bases, J shed 0 bases, and the junction held 14 bases outside the gene matches. This CDR3 has 19 residues. Per germline, CDR1 SGHDN and CDR2 FVKESK.

This clone was counted only a few times. The CDR3 is CASSPGTPPYSQTEAFF. CDR3 DNA sequence: TGTGCCAGCAGCCCCGGGACGCCCCCTTATTCTCAGACTGAAGCTTTCTTT. The rearrangement links TRBV5-6 to TRBJ1-1; D perhaps matches TRBD1 (5 bases). In germline, CDR1 is SGHDT, CDR2 YYEEEE. Trimming shortened V by 4 bases and J by 5 bases, and 24 bases separated the two germline ends. The CDR3 covers 17 residues. The full variable domain, with the rest looked up from reference TRBV5-6 and TRBJ1-1, is DAGVTQSPTHLIKTRGQQVTLRCSPKSGHDTVSWYQQALGQGPQFIFQYYEEEERQRGNFPDRFSGHQFPNYSSELNVNALLLGDSALYLCASSPGTPPYSQTEAFFGQGTRLTVV.

This rearrangement joins TRBV18 to TRBJ2-5, with a possible D match to TRBD1 (5 bases). The CDR3 has 14 amino acids. V lost 6 bases and J lost 0, with 11 bases in between. In germline, CDR1 is KGHSH, CDR2 LQKENI. This CDR3 is CASSPLDNQETQYF. DNA for the CDR3: TGTGCCAGCTCCCCTCTGGACAACCAAGAGACCCAGTACTTC.

This clone was observed a few times. This sequence joins TRBV3-1 (or the pseudogene TRBV3-2) and TRBJ1-1; 9 bases map to TRBD1. The CDR3 is made up of 12 amino acids. V shed 4 bases, J shed 6 bases, and the junction held 0 bases outside the gene matches. CDR1 is LGHDT and CDR2 is YNNKEL in the germline V gene (reference sequence). CDR3 residues: CASSRQGAEAFF. CDR3 sequence (DNA): TGTGCCAGCAGCCGACAGGGGGCTGAAGCTTTCTTT.

The genes are TRBV4-2 and TRBJ2-7; possibly TRBD1 or TRBD2 for D (7 bases each). CDR1 is LGHNA, CDR2 YNFKEQ, per germline. V was clipped by 4 bases and J by 3 bases, with 16 bases between them. The CDR3 is 15 residues long. The CDR3 reads CASSPQQGRGYEQYF. CDR3 DNA sequence: TGTGCCAGCAGCCCCCAACAGGGGAGGGGCTACGAGCAGTACTTC.

J is TRBJ1-2 and V is TRBV20-1; tentatively, D is TRBD1 (5 bases). The CDR3 covers 10 residues. The V end was cut by 7 bases, the J end by 4 bases, with 7 bases between. Germline lookup yields CDR1 DFQATT and CDR2 SNEGSKA (reference sequence). The CDR3 spells CSVDSYGYTF. The CDR3 coding sequence is TGCAGTGTCGACAGCTATGGCTACACCTTC.

This rearrangement joins TRBV7-2 to TRBJ2-2, with D uncertain. Between the trimmed V and J ends, which lost 2 bases and 0 bases, there was a span of 10 bases. Germline V gene data show CDR1 as SGHTA and CDR2 as FQGNSA. The length of the CDR3 is 16 residues. Written as DNA, the CDR3 is TGTGCCAGCAGCTTAAATGCCAGAACGAACACCGGGGAGCTGTTTTTT. Translation: CASSLNARTNTGELFF.

The V call is TRBV27, the J call TRBJ1-2, with D tentatively TRBD1 (5 bases). Trimming pared 6 bases from V and 2 bases from J, leaving 16 bases between. This CDR3 has 15 amino acids. Per germline, CDR1 MNHEY and CDR2 SMNVEV (reference sequence). The CDR3 spells CASSGREQENYGYTF. CDR3 DNA sequence: TGTGCCAGCAGCGGTAGGGAACAGGAGAACTATGGCTACACCTTC.

The rearrangement links TRBV2 to TRBJ2-2, with TRBD2 matching over 8 bases. Trimming cost V 3 bases and J 2 bases; bases outside gene matches: 5. The CDR3 loop spans 16 amino acids. From germline, CDR1 is SNHLY and CDR2 FYNNEI. DNA for the CDR3: TGTGCCAGCAGTGAGTTAGCGGGGAGCAACACCGGGGAGCTGTTTTTT. It codes for CASSELAGSNTGELFF.

Only a few counts were recorded for this clone. This sequence joins TRBV25-1 and TRBJ1-2; 8 bases agree with TRBD1. Germline trimming cut 4 bases from V and 5 bases from J; bases unmatched to any gene: 6. Germline loops: CDR1 MGHDK, CDR2 SYGVNS. The length of the CDR3 is 14 residues. Here the CDR3 reads CASSADRVLYGYTF. As DNA, the CDR3 is TGTGCCAGCAGTGCGGACAGGGTCTTGTATGGCTACACCTTC.

Only a few counts were recorded for this clone. This chain uses TRBV6-5 with TRBJ2-2; tentatively, D is TRBD1 or TRBD2 (6 bases each). Germline V lookup: CDR1 MNHEY, CDR2 SVGAGI. The CDR3 has 14 residues. Trimming left V 6 bases short and J 4 bases short, with 12 bases between. The CDR3: CASRGRGGTGELFF. CDR3 in DNA: TGTGCCAGCAGGGGCAGGGGAGGCACCGGGGAGCTGTTTTTT.

This clone was observed a few times. The chain employs TRBV6-5 and TRBJ1-1; 8 bases align to TRBD1. The germline V gene encodes CDR1 MNHEY and CDR2 SVGAGI. The CDR3 totals 15 residues. J gave up 4 bases and V 5 bases, and 9 bases lay outside the gene matches. The CDR3 region is CASSQWTGRITEAFF. The CDR3 region has the DNA TGTGCCAGCAGTCAATGGACAGGGCGAATCACTGAAGCTTTCTTT.

The chain is built from TRBV3-1 (or the pseudogene TRBV3-2) and TRBJ1-5; a possible D gene is TRBD1 (5 bases). There are 16 residues in the CDR3. The germline V gene has CDR1 LGHDT and CDR2 YNNKEL (reference sequence). Deletions cut 0 bases from V and 0 bases from J, with 9 bases between. The CDR3 nucleotides read TGTGCCAGCAGCCAAGATGGGGGGACTAGCAATCAGCCCCAGCATTTT. As protein: CASSQDGGTSNQPQHF.

V is TRBV28 and J is TRBJ2-3, with D perhaps TRBD2 (7 bases). From germline, CDR1 is MDHEN and CDR2 SYDVKM. The CDR3 spans 17 residues. V dropped 5 bases and J dropped 1 base, with 19 bases sitting between them. The CDR3 reads CASSTPAGAGGTDTQYF. In DNA, the CDR3 is TGTGCCAGCAGTACCCCTGCGGGGGCGGGGGGCACAGATACGCAGTATTTT.